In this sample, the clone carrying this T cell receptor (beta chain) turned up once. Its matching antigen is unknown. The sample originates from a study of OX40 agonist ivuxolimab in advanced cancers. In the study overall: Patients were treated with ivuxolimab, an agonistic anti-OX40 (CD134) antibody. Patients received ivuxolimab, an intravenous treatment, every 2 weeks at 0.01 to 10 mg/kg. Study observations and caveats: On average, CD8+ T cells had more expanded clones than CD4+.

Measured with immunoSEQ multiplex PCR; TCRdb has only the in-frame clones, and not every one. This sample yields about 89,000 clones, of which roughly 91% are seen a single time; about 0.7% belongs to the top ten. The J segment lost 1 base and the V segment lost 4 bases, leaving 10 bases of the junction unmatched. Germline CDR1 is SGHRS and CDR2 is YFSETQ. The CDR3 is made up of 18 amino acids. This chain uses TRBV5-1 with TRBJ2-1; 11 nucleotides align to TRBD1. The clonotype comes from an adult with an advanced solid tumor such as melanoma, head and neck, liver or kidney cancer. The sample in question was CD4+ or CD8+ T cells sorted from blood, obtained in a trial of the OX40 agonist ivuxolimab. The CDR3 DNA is TGCGCCAGCAGCACAAAGGACAGGGGGCAAAAATCCTACAATGAGCAGTTCTTC. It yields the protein CASSTKDRGQKSYNEQFF.